This passage covers 22 T cell receptor beta chains from one sample sequenced in a study of T-cell reconstitution after alpha-beta-depleted transplantation in children. The authors prepared the TCRbeta library with unique molecular identifiers. TCRdb passed the PCR reads through MiXCR, listing each CDR3 protein once. The sample shows some 200,000 distinct CDR3 sequences, 7.5% to 10% of them seen only once. Material: PBMCs from the stem cell graft donor, obtained from the stem cell graft. These TCRs come from a human donor who donated a stem cell graft to a child with SCID.

Only a few counts were recorded for this clonotype. This rearrangement joins TRBV5-1 to TRBJ1-2; a possible D gene is TRBD1 (5 bases). This CDR3 contains 16 residues. Germline loops: CDR1 SGHRS, CDR2 YFSETQ. Trimming stripped 4 bases from V and 8 bases from J, with 24 bases between. The CDR3 loop reads CASSPRGGNWGGGYTF. The CDR3 DNA sequence: TGCGCCAGCAGCCCTCGAGGTGGGAATTGGGGCGGCGGCTACACCTTC. Full variable domain (remainder filled in from reference TRBV5-1 and TRBJ1-2): KAGVTQTPRYLIKTRGQQVTLSCSPISGHRSVSWYQQTPGQGLQFLFEYFSETQRNKGNFPGRFSGRQFSNSRSEMNVSTLELGDSALYLCASSPRGGNWGGGYTFGSGTRLTVV.

The chain couples TRBV12-3 or TRBV12-4 to TRBJ2-2; D is undetermined. The CDR3 extends over 15 amino acids. Trimming pared 2 bases from V and 3 bases from J, leaving 10 bases between. CDR3: CASSLLLRDTGELFF. For the CDR3, the DNA is TGTGCCAGCAGTTTACTTTTACGGGACACCGGGGAGCTGTTTTTT.

This clonotype was counted many times. This chain connects TRBV3-1 to TRBJ2-3; tentatively, D is TRBD1 or TRBD2 (6 bases each). V shed 4 bases and J shed 6 bases, with 14 bases lying between them. Germline V lookup: CDR1 LGHDT, CDR2 YNNKEL (reference sequence). The CDR3 runs 14 residues. CDR3 nucleotides: TGTGCCAGCAGCCGGGGGGCGAGGGCCGATACGCAGTATTTT. This sequence encodes CASSRGARADTQYF.

In its sample, this clonotype was seen many times. The V and J genes are TRBV9 and TRBJ2-5; D gene uncertain. This CDR3 has 15 residues. The germline gives CDR1 SGDLS, CDR2 YYNGEE. The V gene lost 0 bases and the J gene lost 7 bases, with 16 bases spanning the gap. The CDR3 loop reads CASSVGEDTGRTQYF. The DNA of the CDR3 is TGTGCCAGCAGCGTAGGAGAGGATACGGGCAGGACCCAGTACTTC.

As to this clonotype: This may be a read error, as it is one base from a much larger clone. The gene calls are TRBV19 and TRBJ1-1; TRBD1 might be the D (5 bases). Germline assignment: CDR1 LNHDA and CDR2 SQIVND (reference sequence). CDR3 length: 14 amino acids. CDR3 sequence: CASTRGPGGTEALF. The DNA for the CDR3 is TGTGCCAGTACCCGCGGGCCGGGGGGGACTGAAGCTCTCTTT.

As for this clonotype: A much more abundant neighbour one base away suggests this may be a read error. The V gene is TRBV27, the J gene TRBJ2-1, with D perhaps being TRBD1 or TRBD2 (5 bases each). Germline V gene sequence: CDR1 MNHEY, CDR2 SMNVEV (reference sequence). The CDR3 loop spans 14 amino acids. Deletions cut 6 bases from V and 5 bases from J, with 14 bases between. CDR3 sequence reads: CASSRWGTHNEQFF. The CDR3 nucleotides read TGTGCCAGCAGCCGCTGGGGGACCCACAATGAGCAGTTCTTC.

This clonotype was counted at least ten times. This chain links TRBV2 with TRBJ1-1; D not resolved. CDR3 length: 13 residues. V was trimmed by 8 bases and J by 1 base, leaving 11 bases between them. From germline, CDR1 is SNHLY and CDR2 FYNNEI. The CDR3 protein is CASVTFANTEAFF. Here the CDR3 DNA reads TGTGCCAGCGTGACCTTCGCGAACACTGAAGCTTTCTTT. Looking up the rest from reference TRBV2 and TRBJ1-1 gives the full variable domain: EPEVTQTPSHQVTQMGQEVILRCVPISNHLYFYWYRQILGQKVEFLVSFYNNEISEKSEIFDDQFSVERPDGSNFTLKIRSTKLEDSAMYFCASVTFANTEAFFGQGTRLTVV.

This clonotype was observed a few times. The chain combines TRBV6-2 or TRBV6-3 with TRBJ2-7, with TRBD2 matching 8 bases. The ends lost 2 bases at V and 2 bases at J; junction bases unmatched: 5. Germline-derived CDR1 and CDR2 are MNHEY and SVGEGT. CDR3 length equals 15 residues. In DNA form, the CDR3 reads TGTGCCAGCAGTTACGGCGGGGGGCCCACCTACGAGCAGTACTTC. It yields the protein CASSYGGGPTYEQYF.

This clonotype was counted ten times or more. The chain is built from TRBV28 and TRBJ1-4; the D gene is possibly TRBD1 (6 bases). The CDR3 totals 15 residues. Germline-derived CDR1 and CDR2 are MDHEN and SYDVKM. Between the trimmed V and J ends, which lost 4 bases and 0 bases, there was a span of 9 bases. CDR3 sequence: CASSSRGATNEKLFF. The CDR3 DNA reads as TGTGCCAGCAGTTCCAGGGGTGCAACTAATGAAAAACTGTTTTTT.

This chain uses TRBV18 with TRBJ1-4; no clear D gene. The V gene's germline CDR1 is KGHSH and CDR2 LQKENI. The V and J ends lost 2 bases and 7 bases respectively, with 14 bases between them. The CDR3 spans 15 residues. CDR3 in DNA: TGTGCCAGCTCACCATCCACAGCTGTCCCTGAAAAACTGTTTTTT. Protein product: CASSPSTAVPEKLFF.

This clonotype came up many times. CDR3 DNA sequence: TGCAGTGCACAACCCTCCTACGAGCAGTACTTC. Its translation is CSAQPSYEQYF. The rearrangement joins TRBV20-1 to TRBJ2-7; D is ambiguous. Trimming pared 6 bases from V and 0 bases from J, leaving 6 bases between. This CDR3 has 11 amino acids. The germline V gene encodes CDR1 DFQATT and CDR2 SNEGSKA (reference sequence).

This clonotype appeared many times. The chain has TRBV20-1 and TRBJ2-6; D not resolved. Trimming pared 5 bases from V and 0 bases from J, leaving 14 bases between. The length of the CDR3 is 16 residues. The germline CDR1 and CDR2 sequences are DFQATT and SNEGSKA (reference sequence). CDR3 residues: CSAPSIISSGANVLTF. CDR3 in DNA: TGCAGTGCTCCCTCGATAATCAGCTCTGGGGCCAACGTCCTGACTTTC.

There are many counts of this clonotype. This sequence joins TRBV12-3 or TRBV12-4 and TRBJ1-6, with TRBD1 matching over 11 bases. The length of the CDR3 is 14 residues. Unmatched junction bases numbered 2, after V lost 5 bases and J lost 8 bases. The CDR3 loop reads CASSLDRGHSPLHF. CDR3 nucleotide sequence: TGTGCCAGCAGTCTGGACAGGGGGCATTCACCCCTCCACTTT.

This clonotype was seen at least ten times. The J gene is TRBJ2-5, the V gene TRBV28, with TRBD2 matching 7 bases. This CDR3 comprises 13 residues. Per germline, CDR1 MDHEN and CDR2 SYDVKM. V lost 6 bases, J lost 2 bases, and 3 bases stayed unmatched. The CDR3: CASSPGGQETQYF. Here the CDR3 DNA reads TGTGCCAGCAGCCCGGGGGGTCAAGAGACCCAGTACTTC. The whole variable domain, remainder taken from reference TRBV28 and TRBJ2-5, is DVKVTQSSRYLVKRTGEKVFLECVQDMDHENMFWYRQDPGLGLRLIYFSYDVKMKEKGDIPEGYSVSREKKERFSLILESASTNQTSMYLCASSPGGQETQYFGPGTRLLVL.

The gene calls are TRBV20-1 and TRBJ1-3; D remains unclear. The CDR3 extends over 13 amino acids. Trimming removed 1 base at V and 3 bases at J, with 7 bases between. Germline V gene sequence: CDR1 DFQATT, CDR2 SNEGSKA (reference sequence). This CDR3 reads CSARGPIGNTIYF. CDR3 in DNA: TGCAGTGCTAGAGGCCCGATTGGAAACACCATATATTTT.

Many counts were recorded for this clonotype. The chain carries TRBV6-2 or TRBV6-3 and TRBJ2-3; 9 nucleotides line up with TRBD1. CDR1 is MNHEY, CDR2 SVGEGT, per germline. CDR3 size: 14 residues. The trim removed 5 bases at V and 4 bases at J, leaving 4 bases unmatched. This CDR3 reads CASSPGQGPDTQYF. As DNA, the CDR3 is TGTGCCAGCAGTCCGGGACAGGGACCAGATACGCAGTATTTT.

As to this clonotype: A much more abundant neighbour one base away suggests this may be a read error. J is TRBJ1-1 and V is TRBV7-3, with 9 bases lining up with TRBD1. The V and J ends lost 5 bases and 5 bases, in that order; junction bases with no gene match: 9. Germline CDR1 SGHTA, CDR2 FQGTGA. The CDR3 has 15 amino acids. CDR3 protein: CASSLQGALVTEAFF. The CDR3 DNA follows: TGTGCCAGCAGCCTACAGGGGGCTCTGGTTACTGAAGCTTTCTTT.

About this clonotype itself: A junction end diverges from the germline sequence, so it may reflect a read error. This rearrangement joins TRBV20-1 to TRBJ1-4, with unresolved D. The V gene's germline CDR1 is DFQATT and CDR2 SNEGSKA (reference sequence). The CDR3 has 15 residues. The CDR3 sequence is CCASGWRGTNEKLFF. In DNA, the CDR3 is TGCTGTGCTAGTGGCTGGCGCGGAACTAATGAAAAACTGTTTTTT.

This clonotype was recorded many times. The genes are TRBV20-1 and TRBJ2-2; weak D call: TRBD1 (6 bases). From germline, CDR1 is DFQATT and CDR2 SNEGSKA (reference sequence). The CDR3 runs 16 residues. V shed 0 bases and J shed 1 base, with 12 bases lying between them. The CDR3 sequence: CSARDPRGGNTGELFF. CDR3 nucleotide sequence: TGCAGTGCTAGAGATCCCAGGGGCGGGAACACCGGGGAGCTGTTTTTT.

This clonotype was observed many times. The chain recombines TRBV27 with TRBJ1-1; 7 positions match TRBD1. CDR1 is MNHEY and CDR2 is SMNVEV in the germline V gene (reference sequence). The CDR3 consists of 16 residues. V was pared by 0 bases and J by 2 bases, with 6 bases of the junction left unmatched. This CDR3 is CASSLSRGTANTEAFF. Written as DNA, the CDR3 is TGTGCCAGCAGTTTATCGAGAGGGACAGCAAACACTGAAGCTTTCTTT.

The rearrangement joins TRBV18 to TRBJ1-1; D gene unclear. CDR1 KGHSH and CDR2 LQKENI come from the germline V gene. V lost 0 bases and J 5 bases, leaving 13 bases between the germline ends. CDR3 size: 15 residues. The CDR3, as DNA: TGTGCCAGCTCACCACCGAGTGGCGGGAGGACTGAAGCTTTCTTT. Protein: CASSPPSGGRTEAFF. The whole variable domain, filled in from reference TRBV18 and TRBJ1-1, reads NAGVMQNPRHLVRRRGQEARLRCSPMKGHSHVYWYRQLPEEGLKFMVYLQKENIIDESGMPKERFSAEFPKEGPSILRIQQVVRGDSAAYFCASSPPSGGRTEAFFGQGTRLTVV.

The chain links TRBV20-1 to TRBJ1-2; 7 nucleotides match TRBD1. CDR3 length: 14 residues. Trimming cost V 3 bases and J 7 bases; bases outside gene matches: 11. Germline CDR1 and CDR2: DFQATT and SNEGSKA (reference sequence). Written as DNA, the CDR3 is TGCAGTGCTAGGGGACAGAGCCTAACTTCTGGCTACACCTTC. This sequence encodes CSARGQSLTSGYTF.